This T cell receptor beta chain was observed in a study of blood T cell repertoires in COVID-19. Study-wide background: Collection of acute and convalescent COVID-19 samples took place in the United States, Italy and Spain. Sources were T cells, B-cell-depleted T cells, or PBMCs; the material itself was cDNA or gDNA.

The CDR3 loop spans 16 amino acids. Losses at the gene ends were 3 bases for V and 1 base for J; bases not matched to a gene: 2. Germline CDR1 and CDR2: SGHRS and YFSETQ. Details on this clone: The same CDR3 arises from other DNA sequences in this sample as well.

As originally analysed: From reference gene primer amplification, estimates of nucleated cell counts were derived. The repertoire was sequenced with immunoSEQ multiplex PCR; TCRdb's copy has only in-frame clones and lacks some. From that table come the V and J calls and clone size; the DNA was used to work out D and trimming. The sample shows 650,000 to 800,000 clones, about nine tenths of them seen only once. The chain uses TRBV5-1 and TRBJ2-6; 9 bases align to TRBD1. The sequence came from a woman aged 18-30 years with acute or convalescent COVID-19. The specimen was peripheral blood. The CDR3 region has the DNA TGCGCCAGCAGCTGGGACAGGGCATCTGGGGCCAACGTCCTGACTTTC. Residues: CASSWDRASGANVLTF.